Following are 20 T cell receptor beta chains from one sample sequenced in a study of Graves' ophthalmopathy and Graves' hyperthyroidism. RNA transcripts served as template for amplifying TCR beta CDR3 sequences. HTBI-primed RT-PCR formed the first round, and a multiplex PCR formed the second. MiXCR, applied by TCRdb to the multiplex PCR reads, yields one record per CDR3 protein. The sample yields approximately 540,000 distinct CDR3 sequences, about 35% seen once. The sample comprised peripheral blood or thyroid tissue (not recorded which). The receptors were sampled from an adult man with Graves' hyperthyroidism.

This clonotype has at least ten counts. V and J are TRBV7-9 and TRBJ2-5, with 7 bases matching TRBD1. Germline V gene sequence: CDR1 SEHNR, CDR2 FQNEAQ (reference sequence). The CDR3 is 15 amino acids. V lost 2 bases and J lost 4; bases outside the gene matches: 7. CDR3 protein: CASSLRTGARETQYF. For the CDR3, the DNA is TGTGCCAGCAGCTTACGAACAGGGGCCAGAGAGACCCAGTACTTC. The complete variable domain, with remaining parts taken from reference TRBV7-9 and TRBJ2-5, reads DTGVSQNPRHKITKRGQNVTFRCDPISEHNRLYWYRQTLGQGPEFLTYFQNEAQLEKSRLLSDRFSAERPKGSFSTLEIQRTEQGDSAMYLCASSLRTGARETQYFGPGTRLLVL.

The chain joins TRBV5-1 to TRBJ2-3; 7 nucleotides align to TRBD1. With V trimmed by 0 bases and J by 0 bases, 7 bases remained unmatched. The V gene's germline CDR1 is SGHRS and CDR2 YFSETQ. The CDR3 length is 17 residues. CDR3 loop: CASSLGTGRSSTDTQYF. The DNA of the CDR3 is TGCGCCAGCAGCTTGGGGACAGGCCGATCTAGCACAGATACGCAGTATTTT.

Comment on this clonotype: Being one base from a much bigger clone, this may be a read error. The chain links TRBV19 to TRBJ2-7; TRBD1 might be the D (6 bases). The V end was cut by 6 bases, the J end by 2 bases, with 11 bases between. Germline V CDR1 and CDR2: LNHDA, SQIVND (reference sequence). This CDR3 region has 13 residues. CDR3 region: CASRGTPTYEQYF. The DNA of the CDR3 is TGTGCCAGTAGGGGGACACCTACCTACGAGCAGTACTTC.

The chain has TRBV7-3 and TRBJ2-7; the D call may be TRBD1 or TRBD2 (5 bases each). Per the germline V gene, CDR1 is SGHTA and CDR2 is FQGTGA. Deletions cut 2 bases from V and 7 bases from J, with 15 bases between. The CDR3 has 14 amino acids. Here the CDR3 DNA reads TGTGCCAGCAGCTTACGGGGCTCAATGGGGGAGCAGTACTTC. This sequence encodes CASSLRGSMGEQYF.

This clonotype was seen a few times. V and J are TRBV2 and TRBJ1-6; D may be TRBD1 (5 bases). The CDR3 length is 14 residues. V gave up 7 bases and J gave up 6 bases, with 13 bases separating them. CDR1 is SNHLY and CDR2 is FYNNEI in the germline V gene. The CDR3 DNA follows: TGTGCCAGCAATCCGGGACTGAGTAATTCACCCCTCCACTTT. Its protein product is CASNPGLSNSPLHF. Filled out from reference TRBV2 and TRBJ1-6, the complete variable domain reads EPEVTQTPSHQVTQMGQEVILRCVPISNHLYFYWYRQILGQKVEFLVSFYNNEISEKSEIFDDQFSVERPDGSNFTLKIRSTKLEDSAMYFCASNPGLSNSPLHFGNGTRLTVT.

V gene TRBV20-1 combines with J gene TRBJ2-5; 12 nucleotides agree with TRBD1. The CDR3 contains 14 residues. With 2 bases clipped from V and 5 bases from J, the junction kept 3 bases outside the gene matches. The germline V gene has CDR1 DFQATT and CDR2 SNEGSKA (reference sequence). CDR3 nucleotide sequence: TGCAGTGCTAGATGGGACAGGGGGCCCGAGACCCAGTACTTC. Translated: CSARWDRGPETQYF.

Ten or more counts support this clonotype. This chain uses TRBV15 with TRBJ1-2, with TRBD1 as a possible D gene (5 bases). V shed 0 bases and J shed 4 bases, with 15 bases lying between them. This CDR3 region has 16 residues. The germline V gene has CDR1 LNHNV and CDR2 YYDKDF (reference sequence). CDR3: CATSRDTKGPIYGYTF. The CDR3 DNA reads TGTGCCACCAGCAGAGATACGAAGGGGCCAATCTATGGCTACACCTTC.

This clonotype came up many times. J is TRBJ2-2 and V is TRBV7-9; D is possibly TRBD1 or TRBD2 (6 bases each). V lost 4 bases and J 1 base, leaving 16 bases between the germline ends. The CDR3 is made up of 17 amino acids. CDR1 and CDR2 from the germline V gene are SEHNR and FQNEAQ (reference sequence). The CDR3 loop reads CASSSPQGGGNTGELFF. In DNA, the CDR3 is TGTGCCAGCAGCTCCCCCCAAGGGGGAGGGAACACCGGGGAGCTGTTTTTT.

This clonotype showed up many times. The V call is TRBV12-3 or TRBV12-4, the J call TRBJ1-6, with D possibly TRBD1 on 5 matching bases. Deletions cut 6 bases from V and 6 bases from J, with 12 bases between. The CDR3 is 14 amino acids. The chain's CDR3 is CASSLLGGNSPLHF. As DNA, the CDR3 is TGTGCCAGCAGCTTGTTGGGGGGTAATTCACCCCTCCACTTT.

This clonotype occurred many times. V gene TRBV6-5 combines with J gene TRBJ1-6; D uncertain. This CDR3 is 15 amino acids long. The germline V gene encodes CDR1 MNHEY and CDR2 SVGAGI. V was trimmed by 7 bases and J by 0 bases, leaving 10 bases between them. This CDR3 reads CASTDITSYNSPLHF. The CDR3 DNA follows: TGTGCCAGCACCGATATCACCTCCTATAATTCACCCCTCCACTTT.

This clonotype has at least ten counts. V gene TRBV5-8 combines with J gene TRBJ1-1; 8 bases agree with TRBD1. The germline gives CDR1 SGHTS, CDR2 YDEGEE. V lost 5 bases to trimming and J lost 8 bases; unmatched junction nucleotides: 11. This CDR3 contains 14 residues. This CDR3 is CASSLDQGAREAFF. CDR3 DNA sequence: TGTGCCAGCAGTCTTGATCAGGGGGCTAGGGAAGCTTTCTTT.

This chain connects TRBV7-8 to TRBJ2-7; 9 bases map to TRBD1. Looked up from germline, CDR1 is SGHVS and CDR2 is FQNEAQ. Unmatched junction bases numbered 5, after V lost 0 bases and J lost 2 bases. The CDR3 has 16 residues. CDR3 in amino acids: CASSLADRGSPYEQYF. CDR3 bases: TGTGCCAGCAGCTTAGCGGACAGGGGCTCTCCCTACGAGCAGTACTTC.

The chain carries TRBV19 and TRBJ1-4; TRBD1 is a possible D gene (5 bases). The CDR3 has 16 amino acids. Trimming cost V 5 bases and J 8 bases, with 21 bases left between them. Germline assignment: CDR1 LNHDA and CDR2 SQIVND (reference sequence). The CDR3 DNA sequence: TGTGCCAGTAGTCCCCAGACAGCCACGGATAGGGAAAAACTGTTTTTT. Its translation is CASSPQTATDREKLFF.

This clonotype showed up many times. V usage is TRBV19 and J usage is TRBJ2-7, with D hard to call. There are 12 residues in the CDR3. Germline values: CDR1 LNHDA, CDR2 SQIVND (reference sequence). V lost 4 bases to trimming and J lost 2 bases, with 6 bases between them. The CDR3 here is CASSTSAYEQYF. DNA for the CDR3: TGTGCCAGTAGTACAAGTGCCTACGAGCAGTACTTC.

The genes are TRBV20-1 and TRBJ1-6; D not certain. V was trimmed by 3 bases and J by 13 bases, leaving 16 bases between them. CDR3 length: 13 residues. Germline loops: CDR1 DFQATT, CDR2 SNEGSKA (reference sequence). The CDR3 spells CSASGVAGGPLHF. In DNA, the CDR3 is TGCAGTGCTAGTGGGGTAGCGGGAGGGCCCCTCCACTTT.

There are a few counts of this clonotype. This rearrangement joins TRBV29-1 to TRBJ2-5; 9 bases are a match to TRBD1. CDR3 length equals 13 residues. CDR1 is SQVTM, CDR2 ANQGSEA, per germline. After removal of 8 bases from V and 4 bases from J, the junction contained 8 bases not matched to a gene. The CDR3 nucleotides read TGCAGCTACCCGGGACAGGGCCGAGAGACCCAGTACTTC. Translation gives CSYPGQGRETQYF.

This clonotype has a count of ten or more. This rearrangement joins TRBV6-5 to TRBJ1-2; D may be TRBD1 (5 bases). Trimming cost V 7 bases and J 6 bases, with 15 bases left between them. This CDR3 region has 13 residues. Germline values: CDR1 MNHEY, CDR2 SVGAGI. CDR3 nucleotides: TGTGCCAGCACTAAATCGGGACGGGATGGCTACACCTTC. Translated, it gives CASTKSGRDGYTF.

This clonotype was seen ten or more times. V gene TRBV29-1 combines with J gene TRBJ1-1; D possibly corresponds to TRBD1 (5 bases). V was pared by 0 bases and J by 7 bases, with 15 bases between. CDR1 and CDR2 from the germline V gene are SQVTM and ANQGSEA. This CDR3 has 14 residues. CDR3 in DNA: TGCAGCGTTGAAGATTTGGGACGAGGTAGTGAAGCTTTCTTT. It translates to CSVEDLGRGSEAFF.

As regards this clonotype: One base away lies a much larger clone, so this may be a sequencing read error. CDR3 protein: CASKPGQETYEQCF. For the CDR3, the DNA is TGTGCCAGCAAACCGGGACAGGAGACCTACGAGCAGTGCTTC. The J gene is TRBJ2-7, the V gene TRBV6-5, with 8 nucleotides matching TRBD1. Germline V gene data show CDR1 as MNHEY and CDR2 as SVGAGI. There are 14 residues in the CDR3.

This clonotype was recorded a few times. The CDR3 bases are TGTGCCAGCAGCTTTCCGACAGGTTCGAACACTGAAGCTTTCTTT. Protein sequence: CASSFPTGSNTEAFF. The gene calls are TRBV5-4 and TRBJ1-1, with D possibly matching TRBD1 (6 bases). There are 15 residues in the CDR3. The V gene's germline CDR1 is SGHNT and CDR2 YYREEE (reference sequence). V lost 2 bases to trimming and J lost 1 base, with 12 bases between them.